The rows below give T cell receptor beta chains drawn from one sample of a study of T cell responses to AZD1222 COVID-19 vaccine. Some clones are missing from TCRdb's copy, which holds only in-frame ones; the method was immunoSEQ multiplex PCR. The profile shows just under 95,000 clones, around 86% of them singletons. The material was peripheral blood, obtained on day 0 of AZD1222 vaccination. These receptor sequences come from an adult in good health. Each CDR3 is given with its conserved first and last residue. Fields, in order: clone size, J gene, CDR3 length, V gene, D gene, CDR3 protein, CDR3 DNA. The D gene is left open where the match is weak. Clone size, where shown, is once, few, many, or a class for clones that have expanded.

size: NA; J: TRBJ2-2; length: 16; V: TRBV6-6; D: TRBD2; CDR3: CASSQEAGTNTGELFF; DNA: TGTGCCAGCAGCCAAGAAGCGGGAACCAACACCGGGGAGCTGTTTTTT
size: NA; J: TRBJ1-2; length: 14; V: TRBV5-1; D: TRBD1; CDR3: CASSLSGGDYGYTF; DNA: TGCGCCAGCAGCTTGTCAGGGGGCGACTATGGCTACACCTTC
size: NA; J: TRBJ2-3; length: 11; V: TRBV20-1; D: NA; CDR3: CSPRAGDTQYF; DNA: TGCAGTCCTCGGGCAGGCGATACGCAGTATTTT
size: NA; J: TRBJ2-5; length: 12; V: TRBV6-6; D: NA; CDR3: CASGLAQETQYF; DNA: TGTGCCAGCGGGCTAGCTCAAGAGACCCAGTACTTC
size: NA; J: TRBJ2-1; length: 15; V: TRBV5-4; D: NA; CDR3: CASSLDLGSYNEQFF; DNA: TGTGCCAGCAGCTTGGACTTAGGCTCCTACAATGAGCAGTTCTTC
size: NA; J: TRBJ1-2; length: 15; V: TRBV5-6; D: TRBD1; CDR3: CASSQGVGAARAYTF; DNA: TGTGCCAGCAGCCAGGGGGTGGGCGCGGCAAGGGCCTACACCTTC
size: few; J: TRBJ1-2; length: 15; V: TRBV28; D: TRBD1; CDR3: CASSFLDRGVYGYTF; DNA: TGTGCCAGCAGTTTCCTGGACAGGGGAGTCTATGGCTACACCTTC
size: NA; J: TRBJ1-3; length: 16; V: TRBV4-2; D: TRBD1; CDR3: CASSPGQGATGNTIYF; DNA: TGTGCCAGCAGCCCGGGACAGGGGGCTACTGGAAACACCATATATTTT
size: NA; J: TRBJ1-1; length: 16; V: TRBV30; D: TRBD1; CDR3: CAWRTFQGAGNTEAFF; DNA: TGTGCCTGGAGGACCTTCCAGGGGGCGGGAAACACTGAAGCTTTCTTT
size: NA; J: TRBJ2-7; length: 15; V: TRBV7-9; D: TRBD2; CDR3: CASSLSGLAAYEQYF; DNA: TGTGCCAGCAGCCTCTCGGGACTAGCGGCCTACGAGCAGTACTTC
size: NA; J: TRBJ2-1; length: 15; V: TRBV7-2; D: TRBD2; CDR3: CASSLGLAGDTEQFF; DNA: TGTGCCAGCAGCTTGGGACTAGCGGGAGACACCGAGCAGTTCTTC
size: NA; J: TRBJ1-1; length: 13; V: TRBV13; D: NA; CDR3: CASSFDIGTEAFF; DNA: TGTGCCAGCAGCTTCGACATAGGCACTGAAGCTTTCTTT
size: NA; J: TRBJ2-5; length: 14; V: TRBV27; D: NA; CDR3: CASSLAVGEETQYF; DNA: TGTGCCAGCAGTCTCGCGGTAGGGGAGGAGACCCAGTACTTC
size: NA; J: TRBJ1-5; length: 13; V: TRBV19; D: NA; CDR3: CASTPGGDQPQHF; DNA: TGTGCCAGTACGCCGGGAGGGGATCAGCCCCAGCATTTT
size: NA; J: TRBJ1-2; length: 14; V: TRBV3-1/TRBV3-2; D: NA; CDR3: CASSQVDSNYGYTF; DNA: TGTGCCAGCAGCCAAGTTGACAGCAACTATGGCTACACCTTC
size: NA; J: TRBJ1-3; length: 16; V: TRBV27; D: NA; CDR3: CASPQGGRGTGNTIYF; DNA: TGTGCCAGCCCACAGGGAGGGAGAGGCACTGGAAACACCATATATTTT
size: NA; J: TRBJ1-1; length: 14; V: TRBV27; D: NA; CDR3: CASSLFPGSTEAFF; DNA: TGTGCCAGCAGTTTATTTCCGGGATCCACTGAAGCTTTCTTT
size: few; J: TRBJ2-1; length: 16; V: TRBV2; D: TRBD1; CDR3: CASRDSGTGYDNEQFF; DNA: TGTGCCAGCAGGGACTCCGGGACAGGGTATGACAATGAGCAGTTCTTC